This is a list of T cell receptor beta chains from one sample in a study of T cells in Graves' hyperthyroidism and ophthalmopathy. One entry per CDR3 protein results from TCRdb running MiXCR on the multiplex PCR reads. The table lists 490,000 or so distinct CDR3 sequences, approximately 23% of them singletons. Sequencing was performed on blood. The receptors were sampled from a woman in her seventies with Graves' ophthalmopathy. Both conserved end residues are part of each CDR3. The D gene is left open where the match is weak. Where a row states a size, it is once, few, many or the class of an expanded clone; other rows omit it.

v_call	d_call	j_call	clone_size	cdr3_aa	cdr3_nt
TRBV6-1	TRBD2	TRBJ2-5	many	CASSPTTILAGVVETQYF	TGTGCCAGCAGTCCGACCACGATACTAGCGGGAGTTGTGGAGACCCAGTACTTC
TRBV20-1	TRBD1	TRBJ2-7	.	CSGEGTGVSYEQYF	TGCAGTGGGGAAGGGACAGGGGTTTCCTACGAGCAGTACTTC
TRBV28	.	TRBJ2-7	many	CASGRTVDYEQYF	TGTGCCAGCGGCAGGACCGTGGACTACGAGCAGTACTTC
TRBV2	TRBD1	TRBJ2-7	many	CASSERGGTGNSYEQYF	TGTGCCAGCAGTGAGAGGGGCGGGACAGGCAACTCCTACGAGCAGTACTTC
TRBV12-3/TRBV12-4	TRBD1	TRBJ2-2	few	CASSKTGGNTGELFF	TGTGCCAGCAGCAAAACAGGGGGGAACACCGGGGAGCTGTTTTTT
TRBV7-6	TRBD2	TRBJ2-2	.	CASSLVPSGIAGELFF	TGTGCCAGCAGCTTAGTACCTAGCGGGATAGCCGGGGAGCTGTTTTTT
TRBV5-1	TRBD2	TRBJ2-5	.	CASSVVGLAGQETQYF	TGCGCCAGCAGCGTGGTGGGACTAGCGGGCCAAGAGACCCAGTACTTC
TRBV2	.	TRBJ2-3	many	CASSDLSLADTQYF	TGTGCCAGCAGTGATCTTAGTTTAGCAGATACGCAGTATTTT
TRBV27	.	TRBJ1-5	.	CASSFSGSRQPQHF	TGTGCCAGCAGTTTCTCAGGGTCCCGTCAGCCCCAGCATTTT
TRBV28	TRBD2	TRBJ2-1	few	CASSGLGLAGVNEQFF	TGTGCCAGCAGTGGCTTGGGACTAGCGGGAGTTAATGAGCAGTTCTTC
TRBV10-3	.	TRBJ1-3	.	CAVQGSGNTIYF	TGTGCCGTACAGGGCTCTGGAAACACCATATATTTT
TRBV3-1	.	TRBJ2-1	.	CASSQVPPRSSYNEQFF	TGTGCCAGCAGCCAAGTTCCACCAAGGAGCTCCTACAATGAGCAGTTCTTC
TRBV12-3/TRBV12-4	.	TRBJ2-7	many	CASSPNLRLDYEQYF	TGTGCCAGCAGTCCCAACCTACGACTAGACTACGAGCAGTACTTC
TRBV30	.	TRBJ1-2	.	CAWSVAGNNYGYTF	TGTGCCTGGAGTGTTGCAGGGAATAACTATGGCTACACCTTC
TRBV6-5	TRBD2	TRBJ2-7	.	CASSYNLGTSGSLGSYEQYF	TGTGCCAGCAGTTACAATCTCGGGACTAGCGGGAGCCTCGGGTCCTACGAGCAGTACTTC
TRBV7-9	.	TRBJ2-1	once	CASSPVVGYNDQFF	TGTGCCAGCAGCCCGGTGGTCGGTTACAATGATCAGTTCTTC
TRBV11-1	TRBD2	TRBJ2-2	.	CASSSGTSGSGPGELFF	TGTGCCAGCAGCTCGGGGACTAGCGGGAGCGGGCCCGGGGAGCTGTTTTTT
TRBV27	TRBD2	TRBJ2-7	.	CASRASGTAYEQYF	TGTGCCAGCAGAGCTAGCGGGACAGCCTACGAGCAGTACTTC
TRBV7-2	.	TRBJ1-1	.	CASTPPYNTAFF	TGTGCCAGCACCCCTCCCTATAATACAGCTTTCTTT
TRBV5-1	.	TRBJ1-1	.	CASSLGLQVGKGMNTEAFF	TGCGCCAGCAGCTTGGGTCTCCAGGTGGGGAAAGGTATGAACACTGAAGCTTTCTTT
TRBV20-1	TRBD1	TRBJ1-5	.	CSARTRTGPYQPQHF	TGCAGTGCTAGAACCCGGACAGGGCCATATCAGCCCCAGCATTTT
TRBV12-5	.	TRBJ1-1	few	CASGPLGEGSEAFF	TGTGCTAGTGGTCCCCTGGGGGAGGGTTCTGAAGCTTTCTTT
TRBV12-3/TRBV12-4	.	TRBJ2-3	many	CATDEDKTDTQYF	TGTGCCACCGATGAGGACAAAACAGATACGCAGTATTTT
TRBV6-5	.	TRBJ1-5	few	CASSYSKTVSNQPQHF	TGTGCCAGCAGTTACTCGAAGACAGTTAGCAATCAGCCCCAGCATTTT
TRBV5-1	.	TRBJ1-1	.	CASSLEAEGSQAFF	TGCGCCAGCAGCTTGGAGGCGGAGGGCAGTCAAGCTTTCTTT
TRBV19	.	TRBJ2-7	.	CASSIERDYEQYF	TGTGCCAGTAGTATAGAGCGGGACTACGAGCAGTACTTC
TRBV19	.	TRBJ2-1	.	CASSNSGNEQFF	TGTGCCAGTAGTAATAGCGGTAATGAGCAGTTCTTC
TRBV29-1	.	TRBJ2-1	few	CSEVGPLSNEQFF	TGCAGCGAAGTAGGACCCCTCTCTAATGAGCAGTTCTTC
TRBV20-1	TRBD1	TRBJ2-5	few	CSARGTGRLQETQYF	TGCAGTGCTAGAGGGACAGGGCGGCTCCAAGAGACCCAGTACTTC
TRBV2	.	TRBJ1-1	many	CASSDMVGTEAFF	TGTGCCAGCAGTGATATGGTGGGAACTGAAGCTTTCTTT
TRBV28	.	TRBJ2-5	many	CASSSPAVGETQYF	TGTGCCAGCAGTTCCCCGGCCGTTGGAGAGACCCAGTACTTC
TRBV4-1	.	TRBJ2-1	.	CASSQAPYNEQFF	TGCGCCAGCAGCCAAGCACCGTACAATGAGCAGTTCTTC
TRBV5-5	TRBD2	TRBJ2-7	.	CASSSLAGGAGEQYF	TGTGCCAGCAGCTCCCTAGCGGGAGGTGCTGGCGAGCAGTACTTC
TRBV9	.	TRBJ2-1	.	CASSVGHEQFF	TGTGCCAGCAGCGTGGGCCATGAGCAGTTCTTC
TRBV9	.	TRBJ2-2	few	CASSVGGNTGELFF	TGTGCCAGCAGCGTAGGTGGGAACACCGGGGAGCTGTTTTTT
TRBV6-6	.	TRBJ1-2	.	CASSYARSDNYGYTF	TGTGCCAGCAGTTACGCAAGGTCGGATAACTATGGCTACACCTTC
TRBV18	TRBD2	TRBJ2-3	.	CASSPLPGTSGTDTQYF	TGTGCCAGCTCACCGCTTCCGGGGACTAGCGGCACAGATACGCAGTATTTT
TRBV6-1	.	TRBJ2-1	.	CASTLTSWGNEQFF	TGTGCCAGCACTCTTACGTCATGGGGGAATGAGCAGTTCTTC
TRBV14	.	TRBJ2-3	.	CASSQSWMAGFDTQYF	TGTGCCAGCAGCCAATCCTGGATGGCGGGGTTTGATACGCAGTATTTT
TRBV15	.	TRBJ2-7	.	CATSSGRLTYEQYF	TGTGCCACCAGCAGCGGCAGACTTACCTACGAGCAGTACTTC
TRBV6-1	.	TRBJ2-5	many	CASRPGQSRETQYF	TGTGCCAGCAGACCTGGACAGTCCAGAGAGACCCAGTACTTC
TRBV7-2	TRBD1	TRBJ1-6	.	CASSLRGPQGASSYNSPLHF	TGTGCCAGCAGCTTACGGGGCCCTCAGGGGGCCTCCTCCTATAATTCACCCCTCCACTTT
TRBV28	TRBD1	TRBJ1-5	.	CASSLQTGGNQPQNF	TGTGCCAGCAGTTTGCAGACAGGGGGCAATCAGCCCCAGAATTTT
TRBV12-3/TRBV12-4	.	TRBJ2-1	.	CASSSRRLEGDSYNEQFF	TGTGCCAGCAGTTCCCGACGGTTAGAGGGCGACTCCTACAATGAGCAGTTCTTC
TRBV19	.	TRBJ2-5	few	CASSMPASRETQYF	TGTGCCAGTAGTATGCCTGCTAGCAGGGAGACCCAGTACTTC
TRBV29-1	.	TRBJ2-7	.	CSVERVGGYEQYF	TGCAGCGTTGAAAGGGTGGGGGGTTACGAGCAGTACTTC
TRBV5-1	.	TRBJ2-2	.	CASSRDANDPGELFF	TGCGCCAGCAGCCGGGACGCTAACGATCCCGGGGAGCTGTTTTTT
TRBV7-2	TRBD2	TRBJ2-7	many	CASSTALAGAGEQYF	TGTGCCAGCAGCACTGCCCTAGCGGGAGCTGGGGAGCAGTACTTC
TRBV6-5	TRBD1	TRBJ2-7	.	CASSYFPGTGYNEQYF	TGTGCCAGCAGTTACTTTCCCGGGACAGGGTATAACGAGCAGTACTTC
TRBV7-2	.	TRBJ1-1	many	CASSSDRLMNTEAFF	TGTGCCAGCAGCTCTGACAGGCTTATGAACACTGAAGCTTTCTTT
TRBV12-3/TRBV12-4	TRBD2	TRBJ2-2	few	CASSTSATGELFF	TGTGCCAGCAGCACTAGCGCCACCGGGGAGCTGTTTTTT